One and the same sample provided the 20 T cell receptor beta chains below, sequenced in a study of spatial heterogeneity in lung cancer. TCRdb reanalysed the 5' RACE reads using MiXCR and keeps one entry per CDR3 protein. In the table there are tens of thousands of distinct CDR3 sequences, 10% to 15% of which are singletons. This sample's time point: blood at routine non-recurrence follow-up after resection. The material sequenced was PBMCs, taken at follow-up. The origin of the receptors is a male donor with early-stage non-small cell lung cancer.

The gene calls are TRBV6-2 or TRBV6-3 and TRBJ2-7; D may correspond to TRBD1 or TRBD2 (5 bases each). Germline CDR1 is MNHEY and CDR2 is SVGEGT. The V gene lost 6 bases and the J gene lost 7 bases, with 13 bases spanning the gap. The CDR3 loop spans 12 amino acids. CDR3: CASRSNWGEQYF. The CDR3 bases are TGTGCCAGCAGATCTAACTGGGGGGAGCAGTACTTC.

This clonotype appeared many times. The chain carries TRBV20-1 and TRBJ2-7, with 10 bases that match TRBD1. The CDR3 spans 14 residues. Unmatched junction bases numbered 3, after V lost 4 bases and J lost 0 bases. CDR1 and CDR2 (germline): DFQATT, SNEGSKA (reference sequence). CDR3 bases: TGCAGTGCTAAGGGACAGGGGAGCTCCTACGAGCAGTACTTC. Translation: CSAKGQGSSYEQYF.

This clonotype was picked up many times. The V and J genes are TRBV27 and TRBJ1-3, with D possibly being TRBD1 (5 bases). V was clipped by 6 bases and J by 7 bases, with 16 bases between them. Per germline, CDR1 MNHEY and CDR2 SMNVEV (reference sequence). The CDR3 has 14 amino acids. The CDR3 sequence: CASSAGTSGNTIYF. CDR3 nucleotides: TGTGCCAGCAGCGCCGGGACGTCCGGGAACACCATATATTTT.

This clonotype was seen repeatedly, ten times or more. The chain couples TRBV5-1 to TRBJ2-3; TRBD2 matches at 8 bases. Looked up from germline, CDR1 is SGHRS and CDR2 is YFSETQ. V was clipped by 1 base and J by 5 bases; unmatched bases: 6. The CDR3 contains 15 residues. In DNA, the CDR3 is TGCGCCAGCAGCTTGAGAGGTAGCGGGGAAGATACGCAGTATTTT. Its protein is CASSLRGSGEDTQYF.

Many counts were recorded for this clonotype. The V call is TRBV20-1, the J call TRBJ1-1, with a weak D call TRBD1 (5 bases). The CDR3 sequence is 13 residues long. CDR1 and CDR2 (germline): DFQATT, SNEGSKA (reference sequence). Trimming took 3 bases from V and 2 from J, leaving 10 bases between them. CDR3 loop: CSASLGANTEAFF. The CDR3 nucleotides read TGCAGTGCTAGTTTAGGGGCCAACACTGAAGCTTTCTTT.

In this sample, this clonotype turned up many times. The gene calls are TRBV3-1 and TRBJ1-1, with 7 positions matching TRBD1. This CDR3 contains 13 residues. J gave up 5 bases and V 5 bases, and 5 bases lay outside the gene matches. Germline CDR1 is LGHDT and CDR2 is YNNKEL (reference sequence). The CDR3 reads CASSSTGRTEAFF. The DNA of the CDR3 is TGTGCCAGCAGCTCGACAGGGAGAACTGAAGCTTTCTTT.

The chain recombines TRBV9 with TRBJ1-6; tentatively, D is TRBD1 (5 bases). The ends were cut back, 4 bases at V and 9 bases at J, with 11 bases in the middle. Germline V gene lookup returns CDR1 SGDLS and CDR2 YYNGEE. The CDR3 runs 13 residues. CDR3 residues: CASSPRQGSPLHF. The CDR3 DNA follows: TGTGCCAGCAGCCCTCGGCAGGGTTCACCCCTCCACTTT.

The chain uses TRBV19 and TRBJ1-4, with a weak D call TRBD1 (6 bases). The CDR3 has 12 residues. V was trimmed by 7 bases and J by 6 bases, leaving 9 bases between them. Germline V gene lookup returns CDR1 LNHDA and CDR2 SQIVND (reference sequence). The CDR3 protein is CASKDSYEKLFF. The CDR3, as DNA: TGTGCCAGTAAGGACAGCTATGAAAAACTGTTTTTT.

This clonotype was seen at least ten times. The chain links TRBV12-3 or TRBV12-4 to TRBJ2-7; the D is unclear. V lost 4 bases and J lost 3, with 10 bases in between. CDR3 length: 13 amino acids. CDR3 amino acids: CASSYISYYEQYF. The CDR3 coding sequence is TGTGCCAGCAGTTATATCAGTTACTACGAGCAGTACTTC.

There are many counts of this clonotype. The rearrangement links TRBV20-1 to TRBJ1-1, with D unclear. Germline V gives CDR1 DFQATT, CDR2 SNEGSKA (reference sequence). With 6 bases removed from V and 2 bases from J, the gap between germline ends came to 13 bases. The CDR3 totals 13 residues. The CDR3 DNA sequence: TGCAGTGCCGCTGGCCGGGATAACACTGAAGCTTTCTTT. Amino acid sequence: CSAAGRDNTEAFF.

In DNA, the CDR3 is TGTGCCAGCAGTTTAATTGCCGGGACAGACTCCTACGAGCAGTACTTC. Its protein product is CASSLIAGTDSYEQYF. This sequence joins TRBV27 and TRBJ2-7, with 7 bases that match TRBD1. J was trimmed by 0 bases and V by 2 bases; bases with no gene match: 7. The CDR3 has 16 amino acids. Germline assignment: CDR1 MNHEY and CDR2 SMNVEV (reference sequence).

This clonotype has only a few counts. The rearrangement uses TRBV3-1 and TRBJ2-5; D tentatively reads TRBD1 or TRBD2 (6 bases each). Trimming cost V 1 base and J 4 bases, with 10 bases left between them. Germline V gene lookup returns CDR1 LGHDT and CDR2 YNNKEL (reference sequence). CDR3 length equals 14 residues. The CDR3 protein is CASSQAGASETQYF. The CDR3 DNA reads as TGTGCCAGCAGCCAAGCGGGGGCATCAGAGACCCAGTACTTC.

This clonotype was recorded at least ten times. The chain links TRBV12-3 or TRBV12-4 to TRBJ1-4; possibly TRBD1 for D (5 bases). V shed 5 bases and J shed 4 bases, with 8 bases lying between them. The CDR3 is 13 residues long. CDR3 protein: CASSKGFNEKLFF. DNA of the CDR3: TGTGCCAGCAGTAAGGGGTTTAATGAAAAACTGTTTTTT.

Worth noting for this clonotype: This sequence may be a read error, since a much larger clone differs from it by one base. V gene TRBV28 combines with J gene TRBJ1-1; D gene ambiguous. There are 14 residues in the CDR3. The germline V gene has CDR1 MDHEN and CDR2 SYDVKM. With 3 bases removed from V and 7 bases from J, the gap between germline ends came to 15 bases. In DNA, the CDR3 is TGTGCCAGCAGTTTCGATCAGTTGGTTAATGAAGCTTTCTTT. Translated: CASSFDQLVNEAFF.

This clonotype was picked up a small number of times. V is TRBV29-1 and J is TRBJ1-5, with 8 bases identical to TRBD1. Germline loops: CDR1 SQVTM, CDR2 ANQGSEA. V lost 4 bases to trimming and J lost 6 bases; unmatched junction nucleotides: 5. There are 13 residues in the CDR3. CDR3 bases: TGCAGCGTTGGTCAGGGGGCCAGTCAGCCCCAGCATTTT. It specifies CSVGQGASQPQHF.

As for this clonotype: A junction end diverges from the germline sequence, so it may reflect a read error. In DNA, the CDR3 is TGCGGCGTTGGGACAGTCCTAAATGAGCAGTTCTTC. Its translation: CGVGTVLNEQFF. The chain recombines TRBV3-1 with TRBJ2-1, with 7 bases matching TRBD1. From germline, CDR1 is LGHDT and CDR2 YNNKEL (reference sequence). The CDR3 totals 12 residues.

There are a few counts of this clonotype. The CDR3 loop reads CASSQGVTNEKLFF. In nucleotides, the CDR3 is TGTGCCAGCAGCCAAGGGGTCACTAATGAAAAACTGTTTTTT. The rearrangement joins TRBV11-2 to TRBJ1-4; D is possibly TRBD1 (5 bases). Trimming left V 5 bases short and J 2 bases short, with 9 bases between. The germline gives CDR1 SGHAT, CDR2 FQNNGV. The CDR3 totals 14 residues.

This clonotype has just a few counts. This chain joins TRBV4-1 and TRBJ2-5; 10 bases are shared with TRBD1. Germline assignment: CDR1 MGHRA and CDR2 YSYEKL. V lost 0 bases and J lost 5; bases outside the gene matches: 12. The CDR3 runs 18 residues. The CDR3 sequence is CASSQEGTGATLGETQYF. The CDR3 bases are TGCGCCAGCAGCCAAGAGGGGACAGGGGCTACCTTGGGGGAGACCCAGTACTTC.

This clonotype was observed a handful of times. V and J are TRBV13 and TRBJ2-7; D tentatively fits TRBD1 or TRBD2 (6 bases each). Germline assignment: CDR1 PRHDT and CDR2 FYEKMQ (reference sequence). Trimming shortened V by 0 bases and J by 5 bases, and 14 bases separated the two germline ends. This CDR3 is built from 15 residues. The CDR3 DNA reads TGTGCCAGCAGCTTAGGCAGGACGGGGGCCCACGAGCAGTACTTC. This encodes CASSLGRTGAHEQYF.

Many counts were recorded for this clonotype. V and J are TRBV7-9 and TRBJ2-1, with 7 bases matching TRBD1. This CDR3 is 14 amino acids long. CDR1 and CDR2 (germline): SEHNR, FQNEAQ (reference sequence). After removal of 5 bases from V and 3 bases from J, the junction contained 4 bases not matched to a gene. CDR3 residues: CASSPRDSYNEQFF. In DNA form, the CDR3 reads TGTGCCAGCAGCCCTCGGGACAGCTACAATGAGCAGTTCTTC.